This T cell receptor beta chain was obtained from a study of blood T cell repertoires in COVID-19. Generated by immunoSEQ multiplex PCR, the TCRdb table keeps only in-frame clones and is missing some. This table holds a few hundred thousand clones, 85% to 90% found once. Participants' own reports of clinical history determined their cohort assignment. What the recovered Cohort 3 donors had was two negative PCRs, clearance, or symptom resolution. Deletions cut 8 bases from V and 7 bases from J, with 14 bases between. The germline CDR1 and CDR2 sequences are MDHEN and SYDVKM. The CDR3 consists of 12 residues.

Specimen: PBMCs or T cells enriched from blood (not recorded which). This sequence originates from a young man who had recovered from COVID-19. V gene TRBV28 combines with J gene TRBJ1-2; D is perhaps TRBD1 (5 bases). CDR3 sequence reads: CASRFAGLGYTF. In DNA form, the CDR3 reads TGTGCCAGCCGGTTCGCAGGGCTTGGCTACACCTTC.